A selection of T cell receptor beta chains follows, all from one sample in a study of post-analysis software for immune sequencing data. TCRdb redid the calling of the PCR reads with MiXCR, one entry per CDR3 protein. The table includes 600,000 to 750,000 distinct CDR3 sequences, approximately 60% detected once. The sequenced sample was blood. The source of these receptors is a girl aged 2 to 9 with multiple sclerosis. Each CDR3 is given without its conserved first and last residue.

v_gene: TRBV5-1; j_gene: TRBJ2-5; CDR3aa: ASSQLAGAGTETQY
v_gene: TRBV10-3; j_gene: TRBJ2-5; CDR3aa: AISTGGETQY
v_gene: TRBV6-5; j_gene: TRBJ2-1; CDR3aa: ASSSTSSGQF
v_gene: TRBV14; j_gene: TRBJ2-3; CDR3aa: ASSQDKGGWADTQY
v_gene: TRBV4-1; j_gene: TRBJ2-3; CDR3aa: ASSQKGGTDTQY
v_gene: TRBV6-6; j_gene: TRBJ2-3; CDR3aa: ARPGGGAEDTQY
v_gene: TRBV10-3; j_gene: TRBJ1-6; CDR3aa: AIRGVYNSPLH
v_gene: TRBV6-1; j_gene: TRBJ1-1; CDR3aa: ASSDQGQGIPAYMNTEAF
v_gene: TRBV20-1; j_gene: TRBJ1-2; CDR3aa: SARPGTGINYGYT
v_gene: TRBV7-6; j_gene: TRBJ2-1; CDR3aa: ASSLTRGPFNEQF
v_gene: TRBV6-1; j_gene: TRBJ2-6; CDR3aa: ASKRANVLT
v_gene: TRBV7-2; j_gene: TRBJ1-2; CDR3aa: ASSLVVAGDGRFGYGYT
v_gene: TRBV5-1; j_gene: TRBJ2-3; CDR3aa: ASSLVGAGADTQY
v_gene: TRBV5-1; j_gene: TRBJ1-2; CDR3aa: ASSWEQGAGGYT
v_gene: TRBV12-3/TRBV12-4; j_gene: -; CDR3aa: ASSSWGLPEQY
v_gene: TRBV6-1; j_gene: TRBJ2-3; CDR3aa: ASSELSGTPNTQY
v_gene: TRBV11-2; j_gene: TRBJ2-1; CDR3aa: ASSRPAPGHNEQF
v_gene: TRBV7-9; j_gene: TRBJ2-7; CDR3aa: ASSAAGLSQYEQY
v_gene: TRBV7-2; j_gene: TRBJ1-2; CDR3aa: ASSLPGGYT
v_gene: TRBV2; j_gene: TRBJ1-2; CDR3aa: ASKDGYT
v_gene: TRBV7-9; j_gene: TRBJ2-2; CDR3aa: ASSPIVASGSTGELF
v_gene: TRBV27; j_gene: TRBJ2-5; CDR3aa: ASSLITRRGSGETQY
v_gene: TRBV20-1; j_gene: TRBJ2-7; CDR3aa: SAGGRGIGSYEQY
v_gene: TRBV5-1; j_gene: TRBJ2-5; CDR3aa: ASLPGQGQETQY
v_gene: TRBV30; j_gene: TRBJ1-2; CDR3aa: ACSQGLGGYT